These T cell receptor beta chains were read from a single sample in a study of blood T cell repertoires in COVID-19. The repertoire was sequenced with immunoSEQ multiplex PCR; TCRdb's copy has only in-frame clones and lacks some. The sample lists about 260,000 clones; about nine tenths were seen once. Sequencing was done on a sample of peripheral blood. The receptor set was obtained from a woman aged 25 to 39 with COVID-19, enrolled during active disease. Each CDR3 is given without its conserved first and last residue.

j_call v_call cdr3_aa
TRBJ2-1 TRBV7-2 ASSTDRVVEPTYNEQF
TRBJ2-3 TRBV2 ASSEWTELDTQY
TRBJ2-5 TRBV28 ASSSHLAPAGETQY
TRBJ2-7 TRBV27 ATGRGYEQY
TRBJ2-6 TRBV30 GRSSGANVLT
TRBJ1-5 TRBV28 ASTANIGQGWGQPQH
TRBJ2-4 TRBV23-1 ASSQSGGLAKNIQY
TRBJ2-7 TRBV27 ASSWGIGGGEQY
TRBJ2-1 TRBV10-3 AISKGLDAYEQF
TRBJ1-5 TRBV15 ATSWGDQPQH
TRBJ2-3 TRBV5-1 ASSFTADRGMTDTQY
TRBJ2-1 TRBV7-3 ASSLGRERNEQF
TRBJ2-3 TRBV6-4 ASSESWTGTDTQY
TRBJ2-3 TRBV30 AWSVSSTDTQY
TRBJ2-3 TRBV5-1 ASSPGLAGGRPSTDTQY
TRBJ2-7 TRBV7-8 ASSNRGLAGPVYSYEQY
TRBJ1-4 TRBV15 ATSRDRLNRGEKLF
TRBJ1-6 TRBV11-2 ASSLTLWGSSYNSPLH
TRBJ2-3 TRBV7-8 ASSLVSQGGTDTQY
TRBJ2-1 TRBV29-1 SLGWEDNEQF